This T cell receptor beta chain was captured in a study of blood T cell repertoires in COVID-19. Sequencing used immunoSEQ multiplex PCR; TCRdb keeps in-frame clones, though not all of them. The data hold about 210,000 clones, with roughly 82% observed a single time. Per the germline V gene, CDR1 is SGDLS and CDR2 is YYNGEE. The CDR3 has 16 amino acids. V was clipped by 4 bases and J by 0 bases, with 14 bases between them. This chain uses TRBV9 with TRBJ1-5; a possible D gene is TRBD1 (6 bases). The sequence came from a man aged 35 to 55 who had recovered from COVID-19. The sequenced sample was peripheral blood. CDR3 coding DNA: TGTGCCAGCAGCATGAGACAGGCCTATAGCAATCAGCCCCAGCATTTT. This translates into CASSMRQAYSNQPQHF.